A selection of T cell receptor beta chains follows, all from one sample in a study of immune characterization of retroperitoneal liposarcoma. TCRdb independently ran MiXCR on the PCR reads; one entry per CDR3 protein. Seen here are approximately 9,700 distinct CDR3 sequences, around 30% observed once, and the top ten hold about 8%. The sequencing sample was made of tumor tissue. These receptors came from a male donor with retroperitoneal liposarcoma. Each CDR3 is given with its conserved first and last residue.

TRBJ2-1	TRBV6-2/TRBV6-3	CASSSSGGSYNEQFF
TRBJ2-1	TRBV24-1	CATSEPGLAGGQTYNEQFF
NA	TRBV24-1	CATSETGTQETQFF
NA	TRBV27	CASSLSYREETQYF
TRBJ2-2	TRBV12-3/TRBV12-4	CASSLESYGELFF
TRBJ2-5	TRBV27	CASGRDLRTASDDEQYF
TRBJ2-1	TRBV6-1	CASTREGTPGNIQFF
TRBJ2-4	TRBV24-1	CATSGGPGATREQYF
NA	TRBV5-3	CASSHQPGGAPGETQYF
NA	TRBV7-2	CASSRTSGAYNEQYF
NA	TRBV6-1	CASSYEGLAGPLGEQYF
TRBJ2-3	TRBV7-2	CASSTKIRGGSGTDTQYF
TRBJ2-1	TRBV12-3/TRBV12-4	CASTLTGGLSEQFF
TRBJ2-4	TRBV10-1	CASSVTSGNIQYF
TRBJ2-1	TRBV11-2	CASSLVLGLVDEQFF
TRBJ1-6	TRBV6-1	CASSEALSSPLNF
TRBJ2-3	TRBV27	CASSLTTGPPTDTQYF
TRBJ2-2	TRBV6-1	CASSEGGTLETQYFGAGELFF
TRBJ2-1	TRBV11-2	CASRRGVLETQFF
TRBJ1-2	TRBV11-1	CASSLFQGYGYTF
TRBJ2-1	TRBV10-3	CAISNIAIYEQFF
TRBJ2-3	TRBV4-1	CASSHPGADTQYF
NA	TRBV27	CASSNRGGEQYF
TRBJ2-3	TRBV12-3/TRBV12-4	CASSPRVGGTDTQYF
TRBJ2-1	TRBV7-2	CASSLPGGETQFF
TRBJ2-1	TRBV6-1	CASSLVGNEQFF
TRBJ2-1	TRBV7-2	CASSSGLAGPFYEQFF
TRBJ1-2	TRBV28	CASSQGDSGYTF
NA	TRBV27	CASSLSTGTVFYEQFF
TRBJ1-2	TRBV6-9	CANSLDRASFGYTF